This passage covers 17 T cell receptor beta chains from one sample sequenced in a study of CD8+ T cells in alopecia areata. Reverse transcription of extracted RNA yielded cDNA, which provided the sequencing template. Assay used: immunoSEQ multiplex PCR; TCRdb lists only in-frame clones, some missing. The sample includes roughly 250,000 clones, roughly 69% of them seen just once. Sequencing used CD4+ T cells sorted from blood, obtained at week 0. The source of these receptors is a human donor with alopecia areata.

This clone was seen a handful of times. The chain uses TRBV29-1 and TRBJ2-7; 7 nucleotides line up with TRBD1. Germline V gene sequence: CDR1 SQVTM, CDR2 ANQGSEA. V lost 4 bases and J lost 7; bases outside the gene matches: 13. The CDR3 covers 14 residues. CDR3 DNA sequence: TGCAGCGTTGTTAAGGACAGGTCGATAAGGGAGCAGTACTTC. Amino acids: CSVVKDRSIREQYF.

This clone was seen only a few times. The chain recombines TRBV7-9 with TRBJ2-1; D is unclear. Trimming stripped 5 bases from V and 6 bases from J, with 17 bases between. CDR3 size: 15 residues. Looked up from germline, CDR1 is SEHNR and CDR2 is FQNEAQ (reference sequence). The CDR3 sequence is CASSPKLRFSNEQFF. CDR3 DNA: TGTGCCAGCAGCCCCAAGTTGAGGTTTTCCAATGAGCAGTTCTTC.

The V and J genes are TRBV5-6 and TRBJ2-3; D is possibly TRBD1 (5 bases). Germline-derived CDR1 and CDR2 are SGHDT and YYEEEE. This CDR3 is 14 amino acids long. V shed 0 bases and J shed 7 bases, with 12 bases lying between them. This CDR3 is CASSLGQMGHTQYF. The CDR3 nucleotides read TGTGCCAGCAGCTTGGGGCAGATGGGGCATACGCAGTATTTT.

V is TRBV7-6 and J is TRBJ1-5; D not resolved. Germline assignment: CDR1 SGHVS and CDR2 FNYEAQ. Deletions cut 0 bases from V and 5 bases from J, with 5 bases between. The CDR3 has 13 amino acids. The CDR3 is CASSLARDQPQHF. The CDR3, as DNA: TGTGCCAGCAGCTTAGCTAGGGATCAGCCCCAGCATTTT.

CDR3 DNA: TGTGCCAGCAGCCCTAGCGGGGGAACAGATACGCAGTATTTT. Amino acids: CASSPSGGTDTQYF. The rearrangement joins TRBV25-1 to TRBJ2-3; TRBD2 matches 10 bases. J lost 3 bases, V lost 6 bases, and 3 bases had no gene match. Per germline, CDR1 MGHDK and CDR2 SYGVNS. This CDR3 has 14 amino acids.

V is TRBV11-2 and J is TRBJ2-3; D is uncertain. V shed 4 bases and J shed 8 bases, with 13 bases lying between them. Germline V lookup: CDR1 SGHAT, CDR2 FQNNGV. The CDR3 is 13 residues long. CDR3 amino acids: CASSSRRSSTQYF. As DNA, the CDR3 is TGTGCCAGCAGCTCCCGTCGAAGTTCTACGCAGTATTTT. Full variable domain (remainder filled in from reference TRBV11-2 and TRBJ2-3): EAGVAQSPRYKIIEKRQSVAFWCNPISGHATLYWYQQILGQGPKLLIQFQNNGVVDDSQLPKDRFSAERLKGVDSTLKIQPAKLEDSAVYLCASSSRRSSTQYFGPGTRLTVL.

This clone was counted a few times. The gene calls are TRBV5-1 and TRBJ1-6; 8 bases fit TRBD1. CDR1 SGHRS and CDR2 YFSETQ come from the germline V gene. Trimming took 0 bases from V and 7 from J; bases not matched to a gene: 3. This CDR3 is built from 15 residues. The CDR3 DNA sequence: TGCGCCAGCAGCTTGGGGACAGGGAGCAATTCACCCCTCCACTTT. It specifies CASSLGTGSNSPLHF. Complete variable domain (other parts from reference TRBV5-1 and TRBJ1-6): KAGVTQTPRYLIKTRGQQVTLSCSPISGHRSVSWYQQTPGQGLQFLFEYFSETQRNKGNFPGRFSGRQFSNSRSEMNVSTLELGDSALYLCASSLGTGSNSPLHFGNGTRLTVT.

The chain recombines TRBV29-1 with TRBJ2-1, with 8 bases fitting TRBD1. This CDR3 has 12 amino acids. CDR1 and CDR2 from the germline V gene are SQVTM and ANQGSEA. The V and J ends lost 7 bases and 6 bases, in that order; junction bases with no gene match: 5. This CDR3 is CSAFTGGNEQFF. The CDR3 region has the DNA TGCAGCGCATTCACAGGGGGCAATGAGCAGTTCTTC.

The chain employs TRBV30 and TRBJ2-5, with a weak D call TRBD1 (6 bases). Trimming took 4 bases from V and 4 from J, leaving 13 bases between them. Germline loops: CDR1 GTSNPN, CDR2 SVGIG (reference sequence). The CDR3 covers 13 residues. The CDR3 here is CAWTRTVRETQYF. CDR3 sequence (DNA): TGTGCCTGGACTCGGACAGTCCGAGAGACCCAGTACTTC.

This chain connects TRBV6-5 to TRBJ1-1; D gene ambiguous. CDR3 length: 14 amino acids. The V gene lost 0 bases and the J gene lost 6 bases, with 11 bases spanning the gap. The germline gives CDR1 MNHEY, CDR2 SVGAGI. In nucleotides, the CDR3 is TGTGCCAGCAGTTACTCGAGGTCGCAGGCTGAAGCTTTCTTT. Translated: CASSYSRSQAEAFF.

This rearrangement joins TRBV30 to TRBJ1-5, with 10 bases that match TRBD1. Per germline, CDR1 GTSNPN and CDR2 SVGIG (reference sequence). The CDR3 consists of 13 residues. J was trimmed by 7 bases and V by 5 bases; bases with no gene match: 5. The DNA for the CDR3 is TGTGCCTGGGCCGGGACAGGGGACCAGCCCCAGCATTTT. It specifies CAWAGTGDQPQHF.

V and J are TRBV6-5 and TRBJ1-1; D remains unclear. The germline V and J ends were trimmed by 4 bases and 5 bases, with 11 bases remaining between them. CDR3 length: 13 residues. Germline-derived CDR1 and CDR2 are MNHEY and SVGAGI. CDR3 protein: CASSFRKGTEAFF. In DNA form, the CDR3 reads TGTGCCAGCAGTTTTCGAAAGGGTACTGAAGCTTTCTTT.

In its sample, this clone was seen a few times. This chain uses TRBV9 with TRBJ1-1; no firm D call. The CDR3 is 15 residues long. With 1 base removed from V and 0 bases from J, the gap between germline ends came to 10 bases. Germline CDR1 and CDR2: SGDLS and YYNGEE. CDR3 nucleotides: TGTGCCAGCAGCGTAAGATCTAGAATGAACACTGAAGCTTTCTTT. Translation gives CASSVRSRMNTEAFF.

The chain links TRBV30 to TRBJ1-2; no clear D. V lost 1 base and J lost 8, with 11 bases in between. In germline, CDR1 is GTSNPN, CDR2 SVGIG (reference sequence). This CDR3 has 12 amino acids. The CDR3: CAWSEGQAGYTF. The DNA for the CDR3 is TGTGCCTGGAGTGAGGGCCAGGCGGGCTACACCTTC. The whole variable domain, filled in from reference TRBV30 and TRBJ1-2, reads SQTIHQWPATLVQPVGSPLSLECTVEGTSNPNLYWYRQAAGRGLQLLFYSVGIGQISSEVPQNLSASRPQDRQFILSSKKLLLSDSGFYLCAWSEGQAGYTFGSGTRLTVV.

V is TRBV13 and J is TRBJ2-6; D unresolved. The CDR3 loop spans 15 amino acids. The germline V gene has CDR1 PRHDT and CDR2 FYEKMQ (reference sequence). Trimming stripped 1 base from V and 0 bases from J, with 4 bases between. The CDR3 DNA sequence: TGTGCCAGCAGCTTAGTAGGCTCTGGGGCCAACGTCCTGACTTTC. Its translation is CASSLVGSGANVLTF.

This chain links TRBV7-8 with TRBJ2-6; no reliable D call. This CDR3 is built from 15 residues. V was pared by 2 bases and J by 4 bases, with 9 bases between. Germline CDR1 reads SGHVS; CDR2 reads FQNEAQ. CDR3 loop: CASSLSGMGANVLTF. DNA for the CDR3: TGTGCCAGCAGCTTAAGTGGCATGGGGGCCAACGTCCTGACTTTC.

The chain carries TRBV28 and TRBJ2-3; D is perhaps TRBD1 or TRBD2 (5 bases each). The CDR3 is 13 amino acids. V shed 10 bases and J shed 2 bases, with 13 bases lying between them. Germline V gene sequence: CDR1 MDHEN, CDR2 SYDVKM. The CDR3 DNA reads TGTGCCATCCCGGGACGGAACACAGATACGCAGTATTTT. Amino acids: CAIPGRNTDTQYF.